This section outlines one T cell receptor (beta chain) sequence together with its context. Its specificity is unknown. The entry originates in a study of cytomegalovirus exposure and HLA in healthy donors. Study-level results: Presence/absence comparisons presumed near-even sequencing depth among donors.

The PCR contained 60 Vbeta and 13 Jbeta primers. As handled by the study authors: Later, an analysis found tens of millions of unique TCR beta chains, and 9.5 million to 11 million of these were shared. Libraries were prepared by immunoSEQ multiplex PCR; TCRdb keeps only in-frame clonotypes and omits some of them. V and J calls and clone size are copied from that table; D and trimming were computed from the DNA. The sample holds about 160,000 clones, 80% to 90% seen once. The germline gives CDR1 SGHRS, CDR2 YFSETQ. V dropped 6 bases and J dropped 0; count of bases not matched to a gene: 6. This CDR3 has 15 amino acids.

The chain recombines TRBV5-1 with TRBJ1-2, with 9 bases identical to TRBD1. The receptor comes from a man aged 18 to 30 in good health and CMV-seronegative. Sequenced: PBMCs. This CDR3 reads CASNKDRGSNYGYTF. Written as DNA, the CDR3 is TGCGCCAGCAACAAGGACAGGGGATCTAACTATGGCTACACCTTC.